This TCR beta chain comes out of a study of Ad26.COV2.S vaccination and SARS-CoV-2 variants. Study at large: Within the COV1001 Ad26.COV2.S trial arm, the donor was enrolled.

Profiling relied on immunoSEQ multiplex PCR, and the TCRdb table lists in-frame clones only, not all of them. The sample lists around 300,000 clones; approximately 90% were seen once. Germline CDR1 and CDR2: SGHRS and YFSETQ. The V and J ends lost 7 bases and 0 bases, in that order; junction bases with no gene match: 5. This CDR3 spans 14 amino acids. As for treatment: about 20 received Ad26.COV2.S at low or high dose, single or two shots; five or six received placebo; per-sample allocation not given. Sampling happened 63 days after the first vaccine or placebo injection. Spike of the Wuhan-strain SARS-CoV-2 was expressed by an Ad26 vector, which formed the vaccine.

The source of this sequence is a person aged 18-65 years who received the Ad26.COV2.S COVID-19 vaccine or a placebo. This chain joins TRBV5-1 and TRBJ2-3; the match to TRBD2 covers 7 bases. Sequenced here: peripheral blood, sampled in a trial of Ad26.COV2.S vaccine versus placebo. The CDR3 nucleotides read TGCGCCAGCTCGACTAGCCTAAGCACAGATACGCAGTATTTT. Translating it yields CASSTSLSTDTQYF.